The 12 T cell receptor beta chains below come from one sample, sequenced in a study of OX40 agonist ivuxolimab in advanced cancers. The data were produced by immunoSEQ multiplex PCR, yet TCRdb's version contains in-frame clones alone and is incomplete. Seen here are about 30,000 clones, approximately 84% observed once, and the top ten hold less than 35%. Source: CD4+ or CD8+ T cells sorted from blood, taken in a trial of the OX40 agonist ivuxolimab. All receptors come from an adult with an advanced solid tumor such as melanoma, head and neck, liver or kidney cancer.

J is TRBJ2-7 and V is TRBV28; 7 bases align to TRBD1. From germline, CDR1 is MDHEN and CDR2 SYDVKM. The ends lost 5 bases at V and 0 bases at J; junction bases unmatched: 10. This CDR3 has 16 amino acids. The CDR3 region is CASSQYAGTVSYEQYF. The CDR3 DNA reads TGTGCCAGCAGTCAATACGCCGGGACAGTCTCCTACGAGCAGTACTTC. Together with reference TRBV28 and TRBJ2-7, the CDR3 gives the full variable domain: DVKVTQSSRYLVKRTGEKVFLECVQDMDHENMFWYRQDPGLGLRLIYFSYDVKMKEKGDIPEGYSVSREKKERFSLILESASTNQTSMYLCASSQYAGTVSYEQYFGPGTRLTVT.

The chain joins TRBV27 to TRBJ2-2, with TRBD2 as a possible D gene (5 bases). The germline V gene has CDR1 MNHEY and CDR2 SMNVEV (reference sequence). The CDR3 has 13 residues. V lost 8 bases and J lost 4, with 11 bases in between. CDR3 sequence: CASRVGVTGELFF. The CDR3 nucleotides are TGTGCCAGCCGAGTCGGGGTCACCGGGGAGCTGTTTTTT.

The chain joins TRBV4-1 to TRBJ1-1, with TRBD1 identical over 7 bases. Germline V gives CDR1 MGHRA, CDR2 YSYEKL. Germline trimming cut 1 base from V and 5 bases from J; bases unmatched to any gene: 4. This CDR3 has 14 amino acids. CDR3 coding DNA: TGCGCCAGCAGCCAAGGACAGGGTATGACTGAAGCTTTCTTT. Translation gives CASSQGQGMTEAFF.

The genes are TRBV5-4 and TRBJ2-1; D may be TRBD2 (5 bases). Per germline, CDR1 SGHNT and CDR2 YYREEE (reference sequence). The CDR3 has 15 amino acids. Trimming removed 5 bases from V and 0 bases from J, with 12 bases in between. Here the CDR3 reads CASRPGLPSYNEQFF. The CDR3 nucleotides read TGTGCCAGCAGGCCCGGACTGCCCTCCTACAATGAGCAGTTCTTC.

The chain's CDR3 is CASRAQGAGELFF. The DNA for the CDR3 is TGTGCCAGCAGGGCACAGGGGGCCGGGGAGCTGTTTTTT. This chain uses TRBV7-6 with TRBJ2-2, with 8 bases matching TRBD1. The CDR3 spans 13 residues. In germline, CDR1 is SGHVS, CDR2 FNYEAQ. The V gene end was trimmed by 6 bases and the J gene end by 6 bases; junction bases not matched to a gene: 3.

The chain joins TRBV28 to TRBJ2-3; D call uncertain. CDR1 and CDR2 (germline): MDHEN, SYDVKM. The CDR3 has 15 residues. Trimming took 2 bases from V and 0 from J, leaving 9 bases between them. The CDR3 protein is CASSLPPSSTDTQYF. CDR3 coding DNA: TGTGCCAGCAGTTTACCGCCGTCTAGCACAGATACGCAGTATTTT.

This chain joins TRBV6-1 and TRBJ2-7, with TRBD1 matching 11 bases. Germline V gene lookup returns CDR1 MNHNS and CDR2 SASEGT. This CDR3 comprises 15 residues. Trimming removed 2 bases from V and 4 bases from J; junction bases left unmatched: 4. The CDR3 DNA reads TGTGCCAGCAGTGAACTGGACAGGGGGCCGTACGAGCAGTACTTC. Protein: CASSELDRGPYEQYF.

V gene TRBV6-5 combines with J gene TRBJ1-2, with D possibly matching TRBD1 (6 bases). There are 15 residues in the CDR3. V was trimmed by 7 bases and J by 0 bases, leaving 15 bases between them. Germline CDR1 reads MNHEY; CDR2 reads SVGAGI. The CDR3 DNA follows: TGTGCCAGCACTATCCTACAGGGCTCTAACTATGGCTACACCTTC. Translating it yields CASTILQGSNYGYTF.

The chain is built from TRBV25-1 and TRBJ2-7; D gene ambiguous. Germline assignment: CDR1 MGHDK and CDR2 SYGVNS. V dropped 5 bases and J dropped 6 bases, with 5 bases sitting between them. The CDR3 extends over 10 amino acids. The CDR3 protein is CASSFIEQYF. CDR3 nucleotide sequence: TGTGCCAGCAGTTTTATCGAGCAGTACTTC.

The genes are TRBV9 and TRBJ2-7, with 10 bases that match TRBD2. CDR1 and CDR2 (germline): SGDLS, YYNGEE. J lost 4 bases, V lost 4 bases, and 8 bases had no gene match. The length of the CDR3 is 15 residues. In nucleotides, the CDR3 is TGTGCCAGCAGCCTGAGCGGGGGGGCCGGGTACGAGCAGTACTTC. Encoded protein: CASSLSGGAGYEQYF.

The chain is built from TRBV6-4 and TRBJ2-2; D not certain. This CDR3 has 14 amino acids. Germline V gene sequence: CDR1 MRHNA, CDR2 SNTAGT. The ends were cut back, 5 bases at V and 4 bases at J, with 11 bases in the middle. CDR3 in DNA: TGTGCCAGCAGTTCGGCCGGCGGCACCGGGGAGCTGTTTTTT. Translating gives CASSSAGGTGELFF.

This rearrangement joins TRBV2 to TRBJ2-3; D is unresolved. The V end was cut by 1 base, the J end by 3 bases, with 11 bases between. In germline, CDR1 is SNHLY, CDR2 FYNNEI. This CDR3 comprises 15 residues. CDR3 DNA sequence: TGTGCCAGCAGTGAAGATGGTAGCAGTACAGATACGCAGTATTTT. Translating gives CASSEDGSSTDTQYF. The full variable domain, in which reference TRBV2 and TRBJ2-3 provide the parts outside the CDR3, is EPEVTQTPSHQVTQMGQEVILRCVPISNHLYFYWYRQILGQKVEFLVSFYNNEISEKSEIFDDQFSVERPDGSNFTLKIRSTKLEDSAMYFCASSEDGSSTDTQYFGPGTRLTVL.